A selection of T cell receptor beta chains follows, all from one sample in a study of blood T cell repertoires in COVID-19. Sequenced by immunoSEQ multiplex PCR; TCRdb stores in-frame clones only, minus some. The sample consists of 300,000 to 400,000 clones, about 86% of them appearing once. The sequenced sample was PBMCs or T cells enriched from blood (not recorded which). These receptors were obtained from a middle-aged woman with acute COVID-19. Both conserved end residues are part of each CDR3. The D gene is left open where the match is weak. Clone size, where shown, is once, few, many, or a class for clones that have expanded.

d_call j_call v_call clone_size cdr3_aa cdr3_nt
TRBD2 TRBJ2-7 TRBV7-9 few CASTPRAGLAGGNSYEQYF TGTGCCAGCACCCCCCGAGCGGGACTAGCGGGAGGCAACTCCTACGAGCAGTACTTC
. TRBJ2-2 TRBV3-1/TRBV3-2 once CASSLGHVNTGELFF TGTGCCAGCAGCCTGGGACATGTTAACACCGGGGAGCTGTTTTTT
. TRBJ1-1 TRBV18 . CASSPLAGRNTEAFF TGTGCCAGCTCACCACTGGCAGGGCGGAACACTGAAGCTTTCTTT
. TRBJ2-1 TRBV5-8 . CASKGGTSYNEQFF TGTGCCAGCAAAGGTGGGACTTCATACAATGAGCAGTTCTTC
. TRBJ2-1 TRBV29-1 . CSVWDTPNEQFF TGCAGCGTATGGGACACCCCCAATGAGCAGTTCTTC
TRBD2 TRBJ2-7 TRBV28 . CASRQLAGANYEQYF TGTGCCAGCAGGCAACTAGCGGGAGCAAACTACGAGCAGTACTTC
TRBD1 TRBJ1-2 TRBV9 . CASSLGRGQGGYTF TGTGCCAGCAGCCTGGGCAGGGGGCAGGGTGGCTACACCTTC
. TRBJ1-2 TRBV18 . CASSPKSGMVNYGYTF TGTGCCAGCTCACCGAAGTCGGGTATGGTTAACTATGGCTACACCTTC
TRBD1 TRBJ2-7 TRBV6-5 few CASRLGQGGSYEQYF TGTGCCAGCAGACTGGGACAGGGAGGGTCCTACGAGCAGTACTTC
. TRBJ1-4 TRBV5-1 . CASSLATATNEKLFF TGCGCCAGCAGCTTGGCCACGGCAACTAATGAAAAACTGTTTTTT
. TRBJ1-1 TRBV2 . CASLSLGGRAEAFF TGTGCCAGCCTGTCCTTGGGGGGTAGGGCTGAAGCTTTCTTT
. TRBJ2-5 TRBV5-1 . CASSLAPEETQYF TGCGCCAGCAGCTTGGCTCCCGAAGAGACCCAGTACTTC
. TRBJ1-1 TRBV18 once CASSPIGNTEAFF TGTGCCAGCTCACCAATCGGGAACACTGAAGCTTTCTTT
TRBD2 TRBJ2-3 TRBV7-9 . CASGASGRVDTQYF TGTGCCAGCGGGGCTAGCGGGAGGGTGGATACGCAGTATTTT
TRBD1 TRBJ1-4 TRBV6-5 once CASSLTDRAVEKLFF TGTGCCAGCAGCTTAACCGACAGGGCTGTTGAAAAACTGTTTTTT
TRBD2 TRBJ2-1 TRBV6-2/TRBV6-3 . CASSKPLAGVTNEQFF TGTGCCAGCAGTAAACCACTAGCGGGAGTAACCAATGAGCAGTTCTTC
TRBD1 TRBJ1-2 TRBV28 . CASSQGQGRNGYTF TGTGCCAGCAGCCAAGGACAGGGGCGCAATGGCTACACCTTC
TRBD1 TRBJ1-2 TRBV19 . CASFTAGTGLGYTF TGTGCCAGTTTCACCGCCGGGACAGGGCTTGGCTACACCTTC
TRBD1 TRBJ1-6 TRBV27 . CASSLSYRQGNSPLHF TGTGCCAGCAGTTTATCGTACCGACAGGGCAATTCACCCCTCCACTTT
. TRBJ2-1 TRBV3-1/TRBV3-2 . CASSQGSGEQFF TGTGCCAGCAGCCAAGGGAGCGGGGAGCAGTTCTTC
TRBD2 TRBJ2-7 TRBV5-6 . CASSFGLASYEQYF TGTGCCAGCAGCTTTGGACTAGCTTCCTACGAGCAGTACTTC
TRBD1 TRBJ1-4 TRBV4-1 . CASSQAGQGLLTNEKLFF TGCGCCAGCAGCCAAGCGGGACAGGGGTTACTAACTAATGAAAAACTGTTTTTT
. TRBJ1-2 TRBV7-3 . CASSLAAGAEGYTF TGTGCCAGCAGCTTAGCAGCTGGGGCGGAAGGCTACACCTTC
TRBD2 TRBJ2-3 TRBV3-1/TRBV3-2 . CASSQYISGSLLTDTQYF TGTGCCAGCAGCCAGTACATCAGCGGGAGTCTTCTCACAGATACGCAGTATTTT
TRBD1 TRBJ1-2 TRBV4-2 . CASSQERQGHYGYTF TGTGCCAGCAGCCAAGAAAGACAGGGACACTATGGCTACACCTTC
. TRBJ2-6 TRBV10-3 . CATGTKTGANVLTF TGTGCCACTGGAACTAAAACTGGGGCCAACGTCCTGACTTTC
. TRBJ2-2 TRBV10-3 . CAISEGKERTGELFF TGTGCCATCAGTGAGGGAAAAGAGCGTACCGGGGAGCTGTTTTTT
TRBD1 TRBJ2-7 TRBV25-1 . CASSATGVGYEQYF TGTGCCAGCAGTGCGACAGGGGTAGGCTACGAGCAGTACTTC
. TRBJ2-7 TRBV5-1 . CASSPRTDSYEQYF TGCGCCAGCAGCCCTCGGACAGATTCCTACGAGCAGTACTTC
. TRBJ2-5 TRBV24-1 once CATSDLQGVRETQYF TGTGCCACCAGTGATTTGCAAGGGGTGAGAGAGACCCAGTACTTC
TRBD1 TRBJ2-7 TRBV14 . CASSQGGLFWDRENYEQYF TGTGCCAGCAGCCAAGGGGGGCTCTTTTGGGACAGAGAGAATTACGAGCAGTACTTC
TRBD2 TRBJ2-7 TRBV3-1/TRBV3-2 . CASSFTSGEQYF TGTGCCAGCAGCTTTACTAGCGGCGAGCAGTACTTC
TRBD1 TRBJ1-5 TRBV7-9 . CASSLTGGHQPQHF TGTGCCAGCAGCTTAACAGGGGGCCATCAGCCCCAGCATTTT
. TRBJ1-5 TRBV6-5 once CASRGGTGQPQHF TGTGCCAGCCGGGGAGGGACTGGGCAGCCCCAGCATTTT
. TRBJ1-4 TRBV2 . CASSVAQGNEKLFF TGTGCCAGCAGTGTAGCTCAGGGGAATGAAAAACTGTTTTTT
. TRBJ2-2 TRBV4-2 . CASSQVLAGDSGELFF TGTGCCAGCAGCCAGGTTTTGGCAGGGGATTCCGGGGAGCTGTTTTTT
TRBD1 TRBJ1-1 TRBV27 . CASSWRLTGATEAFF TGTGCCAGCAGTTGGCGACTGACAGGGGCCACTGAAGCTTTCTTT
TRBD1 TRBJ1-5 TRBV19 . CASSQFTGTGASWGPQHF TGTGCCAGTAGCCAATTTACCGGGACAGGGGCCTCCTGGGGGCCCCAGCATTTT
. TRBJ2-2 TRBV28 . CASIERGDGELFF TGTGCCAGCATCGAAAGGGGTGACGGGGAGCTGTTTTTT
. TRBJ2-3 TRBV9 . CASSDNPTTGMYADTQYF TGTGCCAGCAGCGACAACCCAACGACAGGAATGTACGCAGATACGCAGTATTTT